The clone carrying this T cell receptor (beta chain) was detected only a few times. In the authors' workflow: Researchers report that nucleated cell counts were estimated from reference gene primer amplification. Data came from immunoSEQ multiplex PCR; TCRdb stores just in-frame clones and leaves some out. V and J calls and clone size follow that table, whereas D and trimming were derived from the DNA. Of more than 150,000 clones in the sample, 75% to 90% were seen once. The data are from a study of blood T cell repertoires in COVID-19. For the study at large: The cDNA or gDNA used as material had been derived from T cells, B-cell-depleted T cells, or PBMCs.

Trimming shortened V by 6 bases and J by 5 bases, and 10 bases separated the two germline ends. Germline loops: CDR1 MDHEN, CDR2 SYDVKM. The CDR3 sequence is 12 residues long. The specimen sequenced was peripheral blood. This receptor was obtained from a man in his 70s with active or convalescent COVID-19. The chain couples TRBV28 to TRBJ2-5, with D maybe TRBD2 (6 bases). This CDR3 reads CASSLAGETQYF. The CDR3 DNA reads as TGTGCCAGCAGCCTTGCGGGGGAGACCCAGTACTTC.